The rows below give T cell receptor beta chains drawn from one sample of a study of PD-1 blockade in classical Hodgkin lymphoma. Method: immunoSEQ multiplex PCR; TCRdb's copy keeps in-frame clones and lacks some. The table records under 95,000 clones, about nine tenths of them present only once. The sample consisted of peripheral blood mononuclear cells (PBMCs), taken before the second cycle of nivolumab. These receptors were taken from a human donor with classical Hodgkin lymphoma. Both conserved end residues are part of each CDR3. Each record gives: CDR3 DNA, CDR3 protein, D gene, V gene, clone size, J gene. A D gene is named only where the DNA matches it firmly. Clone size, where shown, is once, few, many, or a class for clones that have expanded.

TGTGCCAGCAGTCTACGGTTGGACTCCTACGAGCAGTACTTC | CASSLRLDSYEQYF | NA | TRBV6-5 | NA | TRBJ2-7
TGTGCCAGCAGTTTATGGACCGGGGAGCTGTTTTTT | CASSLWTGELFF | NA | TRBV28 | NA | TRBJ2-2
TGTGCCAGCAGTGCCGACAGGGGTTCGTACGAGCAGTACTTC | CASSADRGSYEQYF | TRBD1 | TRBV6-5 | NA | TRBJ2-7
TGTGCCAGCCACGACAGGGTCTACGAGCAGTACTTC | CASHDRVYEQYF | TRBD1 | TRBV6-6 | NA | TRBJ2-7
TGTGCCAGCAGTCCGGGACCTCGAAACACCATATATTTT | CASSPGPRNTIYF | NA | TRBV28 | NA | TRBJ1-3
TGTGCCAGCAGCCTTCAGATTAGCGGGACAGATACGCAGTATTTT | CASSLQISGTDTQYF | TRBD2 | TRBV27 | NA | TRBJ2-3
TGTGCCAGCAGTGTCAGGGATGAGCAGTTCTTC | CASSVRDEQFF | NA | TRBV2 | few | TRBJ2-1
TGTGCCAGCAGTGACCGGGACAGGGATAGCACAGATACGCAGTATTTT | CASSDRDRDSTDTQYF | TRBD1 | TRBV6-1 | NA | TRBJ2-3
TGTGCCAGCAGTTTTCAGGGAGCGGGGGGCTACACCTTC | CASSFQGAGGYTF | NA | TRBV6-5 | NA | TRBJ1-2
TGTGCCTGGGGATCGGTGAACACTGAAGCTTTCTTT | CAWGSVNTEAFF | NA | TRBV30 | NA | TRBJ1-1
TGTGCCAGCAAGCGCCGGGCAGAGCTTAATGAAAAACTGTTTTTT | CASKRRAELNEKLFF | NA | TRBV28 | NA | TRBJ1-4
TGTGCCAGCTCAATTACAGATACGCAGTATTTT | CASSITDTQYF | NA | TRBV18 | NA | TRBJ2-3
TGTGCCAGCAGTGTGGGGTCACAGTTTAATCAGCCCCAGCATTTT | CASSVGSQFNQPQHF | NA | TRBV6-1 | NA | TRBJ1-5
TGTGCCAGCAGCGGGCACCGACTACCCAGCTCCTACAATGAGCAGTTCTTC | CASSGHRLPSSYNEQFF | NA | TRBV7-8 | NA | TRBJ2-1
TGTGCCAGCAGTGATTACTACGAGCAGTACTTC | CASSDYYEQYF | NA | TRBV2 | NA | TRBJ2-7
TGTGCCAGCAGTTTTAGCAGTGCAGATACGCAGTATTTT | CASSFSSADTQYF | NA | TRBV28 | NA | TRBJ2-3
TGTGCCACTTCGGGGGCCCAATACTACGAGCAGTACTTC | CATSGAQYYEQYF | NA | TRBV9 | once | TRBJ2-7
TGTGCCAGCAGTGAGAAGCGATTCACAGATACGCAGTATTTT | CASSEKRFTDTQYF | NA | TRBV2 | NA | TRBJ2-3
TGTGCCAGCAGCTTAGTCGGCTGGCCCCAGCATTTT | CASSLVGWPQHF | NA | TRBV7-6 | NA | TRBJ1-5
TGCGCCAGCAGCCTGGCGGCAGGGGCTAACGAGCAGTACTTC | CASSLAAGANEQYF | NA | TRBV5-1 | once | TRBJ2-7
TGTGCCAGTAGTACAGGGGGCGGAATCTACGAGCAGTACTTC | CASSTGGGIYEQYF | TRBD1 | TRBV19 | NA | TRBJ2-7
TGTGCCAGCAGCCTAATATCCGGCAATCAGCCCCAGCATTTT | CASSLISGNQPQHF | NA | TRBV6-6 | NA | TRBJ1-5
TGTGCCAGCAGTCGGACTACAACTAGCACAGATACGCAGTATTTT | CASSRTTTSTDTQYF | NA | TRBV2 | NA | TRBJ2-3
TGTGCCACCAGCAGAGATTGGACGGATGCCTACGAGCAGTACTTC | CATSRDWTDAYEQYF | NA | TRBV15 | NA | TRBJ2-7
TGTGCCGGTACTGCGGACGATGCCGGCTACACCTTC | CAGTADDAGYTF | NA | TRBV6-5 | NA | TRBJ1-2
TGCAGCGTTGTGGGCGGGAATCTAGCGGGAGTCATCTCCGGTGAGCAGTTCTTC | CSVVGGNLAGVISGEQFF | TRBD2 | TRBV29-1 | few | TRBJ2-1
TGCGCCAGCAGCTTTACCAGCGGGAGTGGGGAGTTCGGGGAGCTGTTTTTT | CASSFTSGSGEFGELFF | TRBD2 | TRBV5-1 | NA | TRBJ2-2
TGCGCCAGCAGCCAAGAGTCCCCCCGGGGGCCCCCTTATAGCAATCAGCCCCAGCATTTT | CASSQESPRGPPYSNQPQHF | NA | TRBV4-1 | NA | TRBJ1-5
TGTGCCAGCAGTGACGACACTAGCAGGGGGGAGACCCAGTACTTC | CASSDDTSRGETQYF | NA | TRBV25-1 | NA | TRBJ2-5
TGCAGCGTCGGACTAGCGGGATTCCAAGAGACCCAGTACTTC | CSVGLAGFQETQYF | TRBD2 | TRBV29-1 | NA | TRBJ2-5
TGTGCCAGCAGCTTCACCGGGACTAAACCCTACAATGAGCAGTTCTTC | CASSFTGTKPYNEQFF | TRBD2 | TRBV7-2 | NA | TRBJ2-1
TGTGCCAGCAGTTATTCTGAACTGCCGGATACGCAGTATTTT | CASSYSELPDTQYF | NA | TRBV6-5 | NA | TRBJ2-3
TGCGCCAGCAGCCTGACCCTCGCTCCGGCTAGCGGTACAGATACGCAGTATTTT | CASSLTLAPASGTDTQYF | TRBD2 | TRBV4-1 | NA | TRBJ2-3